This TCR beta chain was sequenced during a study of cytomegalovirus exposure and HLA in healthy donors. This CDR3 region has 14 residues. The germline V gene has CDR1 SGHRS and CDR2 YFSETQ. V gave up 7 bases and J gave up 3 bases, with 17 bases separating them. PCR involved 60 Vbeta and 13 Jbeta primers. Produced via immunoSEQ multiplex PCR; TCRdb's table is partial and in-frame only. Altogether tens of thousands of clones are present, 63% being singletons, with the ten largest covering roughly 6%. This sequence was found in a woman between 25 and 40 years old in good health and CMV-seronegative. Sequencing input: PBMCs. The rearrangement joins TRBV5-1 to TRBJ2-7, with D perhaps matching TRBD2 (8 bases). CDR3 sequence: CASAPGGGGYEQYF. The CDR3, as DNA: TGCGCCAGCGCGCCGGGAGGGGGCGGCTACGAGCAGTACTTC.